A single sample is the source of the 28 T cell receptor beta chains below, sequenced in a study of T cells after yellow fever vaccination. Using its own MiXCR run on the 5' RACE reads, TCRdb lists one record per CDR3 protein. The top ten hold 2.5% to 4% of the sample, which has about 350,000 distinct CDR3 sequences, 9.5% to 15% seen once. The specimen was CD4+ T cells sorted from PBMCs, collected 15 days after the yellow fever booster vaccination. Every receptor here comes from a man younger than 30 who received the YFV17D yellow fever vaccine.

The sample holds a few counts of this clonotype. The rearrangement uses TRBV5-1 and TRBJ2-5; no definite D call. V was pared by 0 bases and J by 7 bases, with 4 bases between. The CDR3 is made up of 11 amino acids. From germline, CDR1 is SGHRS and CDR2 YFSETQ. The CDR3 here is CASSLEATQYF. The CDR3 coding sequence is TGCGCCAGCAGCTTGGAGGCGACCCAGTACTTC.

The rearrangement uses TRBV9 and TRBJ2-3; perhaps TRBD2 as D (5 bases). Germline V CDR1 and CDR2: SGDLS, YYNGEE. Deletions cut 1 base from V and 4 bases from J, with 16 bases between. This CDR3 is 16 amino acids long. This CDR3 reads CASSVSPARGPDTQYF. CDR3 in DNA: TGTGCCAGCAGCGTATCTCCGGCCAGAGGGCCAGATACGCAGTATTTT.

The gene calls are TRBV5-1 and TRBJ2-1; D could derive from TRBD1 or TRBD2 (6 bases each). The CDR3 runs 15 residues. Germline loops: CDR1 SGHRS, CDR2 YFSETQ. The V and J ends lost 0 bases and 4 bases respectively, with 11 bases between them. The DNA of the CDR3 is TGCGCCAGCAGCTTGGGGGGGGCCCTATACAATGAGCAGTTCTTC. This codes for CASSLGGALYNEQFF.

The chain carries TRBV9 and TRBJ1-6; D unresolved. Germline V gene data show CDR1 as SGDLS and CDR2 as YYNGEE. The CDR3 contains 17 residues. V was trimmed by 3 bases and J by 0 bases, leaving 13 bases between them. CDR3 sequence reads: CASSARRRSSYNSPLHF. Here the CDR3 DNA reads TGTGCCAGCAGCGCACGCCGGAGGAGCTCCTATAATTCACCCCTCCACTTT.

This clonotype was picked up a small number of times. CDR3 in amino acids: CASSQDWTRTDTQYF. The CDR3 DNA reads as TGTGCCAGCAGCCAAGATTGGACTAGAACAGATACGCAGTATTTT. The V and J genes are TRBV3-1 and TRBJ2-3; 7 bases map to TRBD2. CDR1 is LGHDT and CDR2 is YNNKEL in the germline V gene (reference sequence). This CDR3 contains 15 residues. J lost 3 bases, V lost 0 bases, and 3 bases had no gene match.

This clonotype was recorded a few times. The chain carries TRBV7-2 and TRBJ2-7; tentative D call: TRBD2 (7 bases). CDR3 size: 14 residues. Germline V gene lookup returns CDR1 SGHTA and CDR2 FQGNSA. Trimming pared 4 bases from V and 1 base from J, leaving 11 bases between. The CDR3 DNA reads TGTGCCAGCAGCTGGGGAGGGGGATCCTACGAGCAGTACTTC. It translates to CASSWGGGSYEQYF.

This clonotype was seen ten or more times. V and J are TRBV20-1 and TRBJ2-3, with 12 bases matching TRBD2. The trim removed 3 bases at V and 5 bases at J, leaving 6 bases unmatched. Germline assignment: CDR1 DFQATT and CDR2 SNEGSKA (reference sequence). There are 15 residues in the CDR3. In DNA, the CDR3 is TGCAGTGCTAGTCGACTAGCGGGGGCGGGAGATACGCAGTATTTT. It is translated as CSASRLAGAGDTQYF.

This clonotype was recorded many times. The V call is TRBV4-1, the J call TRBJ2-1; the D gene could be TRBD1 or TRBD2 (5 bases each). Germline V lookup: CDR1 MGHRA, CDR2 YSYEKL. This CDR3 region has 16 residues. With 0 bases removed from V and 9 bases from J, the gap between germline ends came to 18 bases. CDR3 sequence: CASSQDYGRDPLEQFF. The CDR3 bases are TGCGCCAGCAGCCAAGATTATGGCAGGGACCCACTTGAGCAGTTCTTC.

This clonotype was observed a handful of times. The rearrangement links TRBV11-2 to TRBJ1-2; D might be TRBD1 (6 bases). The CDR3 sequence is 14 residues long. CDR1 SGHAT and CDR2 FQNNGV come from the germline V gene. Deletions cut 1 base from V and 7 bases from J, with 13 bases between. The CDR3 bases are TGTGCCAGCAGCTTAGGCAGGGGAGGATTTGGCTACACCTTC. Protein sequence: CASSLGRGGFGYTF.

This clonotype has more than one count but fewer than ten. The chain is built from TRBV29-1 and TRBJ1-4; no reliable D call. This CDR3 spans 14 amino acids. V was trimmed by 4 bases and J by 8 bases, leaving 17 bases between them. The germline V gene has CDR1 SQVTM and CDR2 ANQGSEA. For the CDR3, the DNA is TGCAGCGTTGGCCGGGATCCTGCGTCAGAAAAACTGTTTTTT. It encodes CSVGRDPASEKLFF.

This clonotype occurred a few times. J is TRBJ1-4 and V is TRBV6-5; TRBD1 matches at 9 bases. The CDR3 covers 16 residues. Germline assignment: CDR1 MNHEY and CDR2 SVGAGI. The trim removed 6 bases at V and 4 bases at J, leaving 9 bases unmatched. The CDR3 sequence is CASRGTGTVNNEKLFF. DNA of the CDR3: TGTGCCAGCAGAGGGACAGGGACGGTCAATAATGAAAAACTGTTTTTT.

CDR3 region: CASSYGKNYGYTF. Written as DNA, the CDR3 is TGTGCCAGCAGTTACGGGAAGAACTATGGCTACACCTTC. The V gene is TRBV12-3 or TRBV12-4, the J gene TRBJ1-2; no firm D call. CDR3 length equals 13 residues. Trimming removed 4 bases from V and 2 bases from J, with 8 bases in between.

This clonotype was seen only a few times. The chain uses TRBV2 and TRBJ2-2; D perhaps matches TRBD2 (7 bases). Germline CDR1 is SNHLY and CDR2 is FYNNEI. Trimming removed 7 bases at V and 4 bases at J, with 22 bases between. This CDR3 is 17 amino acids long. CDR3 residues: CASTPRGGTEVTGELFF. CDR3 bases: TGTGCCAGCACCCCGAGGGGGGGTACCGAGGTCACCGGGGAGCTGTTTTTT.

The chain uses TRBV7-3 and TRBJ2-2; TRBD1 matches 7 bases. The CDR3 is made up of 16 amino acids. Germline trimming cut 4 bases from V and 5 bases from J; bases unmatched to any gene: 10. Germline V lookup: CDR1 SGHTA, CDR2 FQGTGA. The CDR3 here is CASSSRAQGVTGELFF. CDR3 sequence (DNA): TGTGCCAGCAGCTCCAGGGCCCAGGGGGTGACCGGGGAGCTGTTTTTT.

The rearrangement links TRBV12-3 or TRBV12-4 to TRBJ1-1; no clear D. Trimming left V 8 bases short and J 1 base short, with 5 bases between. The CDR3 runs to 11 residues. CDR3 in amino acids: CASLENTEAFF. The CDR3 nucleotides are TGTGCCAGCCTTGAGAACACTGAAGCTTTCTTT.

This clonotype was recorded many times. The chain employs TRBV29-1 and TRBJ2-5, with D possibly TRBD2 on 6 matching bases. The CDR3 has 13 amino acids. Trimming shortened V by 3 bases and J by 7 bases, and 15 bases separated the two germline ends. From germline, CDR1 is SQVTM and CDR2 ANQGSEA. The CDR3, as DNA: TGCAGCGTTGACGTCCAGGAGGGTGCGACCCAGTACTTC. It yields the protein CSVDVQEGATQYF.

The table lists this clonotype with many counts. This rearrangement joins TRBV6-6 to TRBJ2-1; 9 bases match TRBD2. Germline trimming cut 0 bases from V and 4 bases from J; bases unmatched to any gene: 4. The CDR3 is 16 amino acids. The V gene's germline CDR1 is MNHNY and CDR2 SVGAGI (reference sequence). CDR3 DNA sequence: TGTGCCAGCAGTTACTCTGGACTAGCGCCGTACAATGAGCAGTTCTTC. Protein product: CASSYSGLAPYNEQFF.

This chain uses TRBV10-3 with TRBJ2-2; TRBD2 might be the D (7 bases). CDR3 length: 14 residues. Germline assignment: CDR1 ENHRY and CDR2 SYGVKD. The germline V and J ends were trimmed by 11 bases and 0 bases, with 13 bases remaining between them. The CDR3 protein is CASRGAPNTGELFF. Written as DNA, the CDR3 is TGTGCCTCTCGGGGGGCACCGAACACCGGGGAGCTGTTTTTT.

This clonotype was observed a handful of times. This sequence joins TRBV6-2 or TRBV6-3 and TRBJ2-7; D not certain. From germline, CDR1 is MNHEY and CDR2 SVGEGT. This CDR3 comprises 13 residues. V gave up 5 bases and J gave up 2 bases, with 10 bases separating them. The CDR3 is CASSSGVAYEQYV. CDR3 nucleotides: TGTGCCAGCAGTAGTGGTGTCGCCTACGAGCAGTACGTC.

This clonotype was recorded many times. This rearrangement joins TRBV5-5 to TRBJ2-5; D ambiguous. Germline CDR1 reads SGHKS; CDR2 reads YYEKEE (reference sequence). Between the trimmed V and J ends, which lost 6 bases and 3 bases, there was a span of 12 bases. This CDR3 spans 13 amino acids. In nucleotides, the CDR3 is TGTGCCAGCACCCTCGTAGTTGAAGAGACCCAGTACTTC. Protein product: CASTLVVEETQYF.

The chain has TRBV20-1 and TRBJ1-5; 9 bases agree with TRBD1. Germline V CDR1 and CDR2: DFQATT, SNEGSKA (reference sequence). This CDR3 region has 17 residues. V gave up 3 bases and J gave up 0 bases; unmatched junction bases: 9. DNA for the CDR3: TGCAGTGCTAGTGCCGGGACAGGGTCTTATAGCAATCAGCCCCAGCATTTT. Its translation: CSASAGTGSYSNQPQHF.

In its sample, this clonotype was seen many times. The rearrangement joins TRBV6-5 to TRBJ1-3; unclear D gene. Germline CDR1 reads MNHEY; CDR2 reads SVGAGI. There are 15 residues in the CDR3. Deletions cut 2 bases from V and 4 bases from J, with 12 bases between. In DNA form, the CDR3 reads TGTGCCAGCAGTTACGCAGACGTCGCCGGAAACACCATATATTTT. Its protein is CASSYADVAGNTIYF.

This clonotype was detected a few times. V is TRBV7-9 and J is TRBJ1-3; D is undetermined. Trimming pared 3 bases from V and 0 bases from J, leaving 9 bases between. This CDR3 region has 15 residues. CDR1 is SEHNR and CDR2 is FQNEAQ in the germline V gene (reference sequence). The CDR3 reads CASSFAGLSGNTIYF. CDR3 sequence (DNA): TGTGCCAGCAGCTTCGCAGGACTCTCTGGAAACACCATATATTTT. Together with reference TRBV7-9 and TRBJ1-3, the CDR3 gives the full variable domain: DTGVSQNPRHKITKRGQNVTFRCDPISEHNRLYWYRQTLGQGPEFLTYFQNEAQLEKSRLLSDRFSAERPKGSFSTLEIQRTEQGDSAMYLCASSFAGLSGNTIYFGEGSWLTVV.

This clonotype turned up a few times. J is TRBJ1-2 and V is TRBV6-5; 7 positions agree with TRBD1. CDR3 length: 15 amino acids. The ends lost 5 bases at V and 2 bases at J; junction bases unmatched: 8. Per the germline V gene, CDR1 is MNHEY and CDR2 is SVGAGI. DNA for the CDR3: TGTGCCAGCAGTCGTCAGACAGGGTCCAACTATGGCTACACCTTC. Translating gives CASSRQTGSNYGYTF.

The CDR3: CATSDLGWQFF. CDR3 in DNA: TGTGCCACCAGTGATTTGGGGTGGCAGTTCTTC. This rearrangement joins TRBV24-1 to TRBJ2-1; D gene uncertain. Looked up from germline, CDR1 is KGHDR and CDR2 is SFDVKD. With 0 bases removed from V and 12 bases from J, the gap between germline ends came to 5 bases. The CDR3 sequence is 11 residues long.

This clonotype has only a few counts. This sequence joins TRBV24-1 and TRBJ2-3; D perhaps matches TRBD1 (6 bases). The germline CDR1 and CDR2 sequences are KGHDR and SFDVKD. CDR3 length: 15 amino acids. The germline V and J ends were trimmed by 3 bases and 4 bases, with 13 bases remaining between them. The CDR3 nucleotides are TGTGCCACCAGTGATACAGGGCTTAAACCAGATACGCAGTATTTT. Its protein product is CATSDTGLKPDTQYF.

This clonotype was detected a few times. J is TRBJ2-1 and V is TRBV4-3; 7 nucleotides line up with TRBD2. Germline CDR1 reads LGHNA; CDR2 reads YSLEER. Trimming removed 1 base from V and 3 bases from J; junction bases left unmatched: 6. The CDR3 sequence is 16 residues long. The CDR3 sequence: CASSQGHGGYYNEQFF. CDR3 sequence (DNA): TGCGCCAGCAGCCAAGGTCACGGGGGGTACTACAATGAGCAGTTCTTC.

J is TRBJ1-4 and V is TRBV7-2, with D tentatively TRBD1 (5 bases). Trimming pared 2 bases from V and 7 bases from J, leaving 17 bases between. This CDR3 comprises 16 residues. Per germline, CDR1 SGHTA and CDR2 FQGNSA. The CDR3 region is CASSLNIGAGSEKLFF. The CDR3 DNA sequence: TGTGCCAGCAGCTTAAATATTGGGGCCGGGTCTGAAAAACTGTTTTTT.